This T cell receptor beta chain is from a study of blood T cell repertoires in COVID-19. The overall study: The United States, Italy and Spain provided the acute and convalescent COVID-19 samples. The cDNA or gDNA used as material had been derived from T cells, B-cell-depleted T cells, or PBMCs.

In the source study's methods: How many nucleated cells were present was estimated from reference gene primer amplification. Profiling relied on immunoSEQ multiplex PCR, and the TCRdb table lists in-frame clones only, not all of them. V and J calls and clone size are copied from that table; D and trimming were computed from the DNA. The table includes about 200,000 clones, less than 90% detected once. The CDR3 length is 14 residues. Looked up from germline, CDR1 is SQVTM and CDR2 is ANQGSEA. V gave up 3 bases and J gave up 0 bases; unmatched junction bases: 3. This receptor was obtained from a human donor in a cohort sampled during active COVID-19. Source material: peripheral blood. The rearrangement links TRBV29-1 to TRBJ1-1; 8 nucleotides match TRBD1. CDR3 sequence reads: CSVEAGGLNTEAFF. The DNA of the CDR3 is TGCAGCGTTGAGGCAGGGGGCTTGAACACTGAAGCTTTCTTT.